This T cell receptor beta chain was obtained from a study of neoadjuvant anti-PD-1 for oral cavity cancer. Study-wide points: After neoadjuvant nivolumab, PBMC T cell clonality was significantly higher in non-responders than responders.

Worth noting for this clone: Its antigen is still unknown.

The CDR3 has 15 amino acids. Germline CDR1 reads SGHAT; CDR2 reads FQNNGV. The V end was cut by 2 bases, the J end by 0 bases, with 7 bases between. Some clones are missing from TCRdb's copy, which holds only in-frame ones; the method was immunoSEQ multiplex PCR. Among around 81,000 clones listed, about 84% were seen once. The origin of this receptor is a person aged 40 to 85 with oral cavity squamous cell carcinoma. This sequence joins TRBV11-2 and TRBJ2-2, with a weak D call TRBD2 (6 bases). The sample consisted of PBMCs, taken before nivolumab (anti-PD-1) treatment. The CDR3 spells CASSLTGANTGELFF. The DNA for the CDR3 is TGTGCCAGCAGCTTAACGGGAGCGAACACCGGGGAGCTGTTTTTT.